These T cell receptor beta chains were read from a single sample in a study of blood T cell repertoires in COVID-19. Libraries were prepared by immunoSEQ multiplex PCR; TCRdb keeps only in-frame clonotypes and omits some of them. The repertoire holds some 260,000 clones, with 88% as singletons. The specimen was peripheral blood. These receptors came from a woman aged 25 to 39 with acute or convalescent COVID-19. The CDR3 runs from the conserved cysteine through the conserved F or W. The D gene is left open where the match is weak. Only part of the rows carry a size: once, few, many, or a class if the clone is expanded.

clone_size j_call v_call d_call cdr3_aa cdr3_nt
. TRBJ2-5 TRBV14 . CASSQGRLAVETQYF TGTGCCAGCAGCCAAGGGCGGCTAGCTGTGGAGACCCAGTACTTC
. TRBJ1-1 TRBV19 . CASSASLSAFF TGTGCCAGTAGTGCCAGTCTCTCAGCTTTCTTT
. TRBJ2-7 TRBV7-8 TRBD2 CASSFEAGENYEQYF TGTGCCAGCAGCTTTGAGGCGGGAGAGAACTACGAGCAGTACTTC
. TRBJ2-7 TRBV5-6 TRBD1 CASSPGQPYEQYF TGTGCCAGCAGCCCGGGACAGCCTTACGAGCAGTACTTC
. TRBJ2-1 TRBV3-1/TRBV3-2 TRBD2 CASSRGTSNEQFF TGTGCCAGCAGCCGAGGGACTAGTAATGAGCAGTTCTTC
. TRBJ2-1 TRBV27 TRBD1 CASTYRGPDNEQFF TGTGCCAGCACTTACAGGGGGCCTGACAATGAGCAGTTCTTC
. TRBJ1-1 TRBV7-2 . CASSKQVFNTEAFF TGTGCCAGCAGCAAACAGGTCTTTAACACTGAAGCTTTCTTT
. TRBJ2-4 TRBV7-6 TRBD1 CASSSRQGEDIQYF TGTGCCAGCAGCTCCAGACAGGGGGAGGACATTCAGTACTTC
. TRBJ1-4 TRBV11-2 . CASSPGLQGEKLFF TGTGCCAGCAGCCCTGGTCTACAGGGCGAAAAACTGTTTTTT
. TRBJ2-7 TRBV6-2/TRBV6-3 TRBD2 CASSYPASGRAFSYEQYF TGTGCCAGCAGTTACCCGGCTAGCGGGAGGGCCTTTTCCTACGAGCAGTACTTC
. TRBJ2-5 TRBV6-6 TRBD2 CASTSLLAGEETQYF TGTGCCAGCACCTCGTTGCTAGCGGGAGAAGAGACCCAGTACTTC
. TRBJ2-3 TRBV6-1 TRBD1 CASSEDRGSTDTQYF TGTGCCAGCAGTGAAGACAGGGGGAGCACAGATACGCAGTATTTT
. TRBJ1-1 TRBV27 . CASSPRTPRLNTEAFF TGTGCCAGCAGTCCAAGGACACCGAGACTGAACACTGAAGCTTTCTTT
. TRBJ2-3 TRBV7-6 . CASSYRVLDTQYF TGTGCCAGCAGCTACAGGGTTTTGGATACGCAGTATTTT
. TRBJ2-7 TRBV10-2 TRBD2 CASNPGTKYDEQYF TGCGCCAGCAACCCCGGGACTAAGTACGACGAGCAGTACTTC
. TRBJ2-1 TRBV12-5 TRBD2 CASGLWLSAGGEKFF TGTGCTAGTGGTTTGTGGTTGTCGGCGGGAGGTGAGAAGTTCTTC
. TRBJ2-1 TRBV24-1 . CATTGTGAMVETSGYNEQFF TGTGCCACCACTGGGACAGGGGCAATGGTTGAGACTAGCGGGTACAATGAGCAGTTCTTC
. TRBJ2-7 TRBV5-4 . CASRLFGDYYEQYF TGTGCCAGCAGATTATTCGGAGATTACTACGAGCAGTACTTC
. TRBJ1-5 TRBV7-8 . CASSLAEGGGRPQHF TGTGCCAGCAGCTTAGCGGAGGGAGGGGGGCGGCCCCAGCATTTT
. TRBJ1-5 TRBV19 . CATRTGYSNQPQHF TGTGCCACCAGGACGGGGTATAGCAATCAGCCCCAGCATTTT
. TRBJ2-1 TRBV19 TRBD2 CASTLAGGADNEQFF TGTGCCAGTACCCTAGCGGGAGGGGCAGACAATGAGCAGTTCTTC
. TRBJ2-5 TRBV7-7 TRBD2 CASSRGGASGQETQYF TGTGCCAGCAGCCGGGGCGGGGCTAGCGGCCAAGAGACCCAGTACTTC
few TRBJ1-1 TRBV10-1 TRBD1 CASSATGGYTEAFF TGCGCCAGCAGTGCCACAGGGGGATACACTGAAGCTTTCTTT
. TRBJ2-7 TRBV7-9 . CASSRGAGQYEQYF TGTGCCAGCAGTCGGGGGGCGGGCCAGTACGAGCAGTACTTC
. TRBJ2-5 TRBV6-5 . CASRAPGLSETQYF TGTGCCAGCAGGGCACCAGGGTTGAGTGAGACCCAGTACTTC
. TRBJ2-1 TRBV20-1 . CSAREYNEQFF TGCAGTGCTAGGGAGTACAATGAGCAGTTCTTC
. TRBJ2-3 TRBV5-1 TRBD2 CASSLTGTSVTDTQYF TGCGCCAGCAGCTTAACCGGGACTAGCGTGACAGATACGCAGTATTTT
. TRBJ2-3 TRBV7-3 . CASSLNGVADTQYF TGTGCCAGCAGCTTAAACGGAGTTGCTGATACGCAGTATTTT
. TRBJ1-2 TRBV7-9 . CASSFFQNYGYTF TGTGCCAGCAGCTTCTTCCAGAACTATGGCTACACCTTC
. TRBJ2-7 TRBV7-8 . CASSPRGSGTSYEQYF TGTGCCAGCAGCCCCCGGGGTAGCGGCACCTCCTACGAGCAGTACTTC
. TRBJ1-1 TRBV7-9 . CASSLEGVNTEAFF TGTGCCAGCAGCTTAGAGGGGGTGAACACTGAAGCTTTCTTT
. TRBJ1-6 TRBV7-9 TRBD1 CASSSGQGPSPLHF TGTGCCAGCAGCTCCGGACAGGGACCGTCACCCCTCCACTTT
. TRBJ2-2 TRBV29-1 . CSVAGQNTGELFF TGCAGCGTTGCCGGACAGAACACCGGGGAGCTGTTTTTT
. TRBJ1-6 TRBV4-1 . CASSVNPGDVDSPLHF TGCGCCAGCAGCGTAAACCCGGGGGATGTGGATTCACCCCTCCACTTT
once TRBJ2-1 TRBV29-1 TRBD1 CSVGDRGFYEQFF TGCAGCGTGGGGGACAGGGGGTTCTATGAGCAGTTCTTC
. TRBJ1-1 TRBV27 TRBD1 CASSLSRRGQFMNTEAFF TGTGCCAGCAGTTTATCGCGGAGGGGGCAGTTCATGAACACTGAAGCTTTCTTT
. TRBJ1-4 TRBV7-8 TRBD1 CASSLGQPGPNEKLFF TGTGCCAGCAGCTTGGGACAGCCTGGCCCTAATGAAAAACTGTTTTTT
few TRBJ2-2 TRBV19 TRBD2 CASRRGETGGELFF TGTGCCAGTAGGCGGGGGGAGACGGGCGGGGAGCTGTTTTTT
. TRBJ2-3 TRBV5-1 . CASSLSGVSTDTQYF TGCGCCAGCAGCCTATCGGGAGTTAGCACAGATACGCAGTATTTT
. TRBJ2-4 TRBV7-2 . CASSLVFGGPGNIQYF TGTGCCAGCAGCTTAGTTTTTGGGGGCCCCGGAAACATTCAGTACTTC
. TRBJ2-1 TRBV10-1 TRBD2 CASSGLAGLRYEQFF TGCGCCAGCAGTGGGCTAGCGGGTTTACGATATGAGCAGTTCTTC
. TRBJ2-5 TRBV7-6 . CASSLDGSPHETQYF TGTGCCAGCAGCTTAGACGGGAGCCCTCACGAGACCCAGTACTTC